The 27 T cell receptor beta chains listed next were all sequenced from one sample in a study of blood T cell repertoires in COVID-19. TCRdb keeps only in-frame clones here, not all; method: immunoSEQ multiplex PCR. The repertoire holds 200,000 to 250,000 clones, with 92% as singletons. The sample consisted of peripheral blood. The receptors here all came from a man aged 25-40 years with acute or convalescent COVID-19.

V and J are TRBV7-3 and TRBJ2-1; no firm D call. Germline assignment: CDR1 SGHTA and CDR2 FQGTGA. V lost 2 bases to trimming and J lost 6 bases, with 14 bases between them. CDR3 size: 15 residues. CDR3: CASSLFGVCINEQFF. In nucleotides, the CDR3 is TGTGCCAGCAGCTTATTCGGTGTCTGTATCAATGAGCAGTTCTTC.

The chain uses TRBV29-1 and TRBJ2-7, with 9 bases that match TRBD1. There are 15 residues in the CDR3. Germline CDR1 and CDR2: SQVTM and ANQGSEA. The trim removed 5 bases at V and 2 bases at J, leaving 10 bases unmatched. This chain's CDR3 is CSVSTGGLPTYEQYF. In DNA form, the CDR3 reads TGCAGCGTTTCGACAGGGGGTCTACCTACCTACGAGCAGTACTTC.

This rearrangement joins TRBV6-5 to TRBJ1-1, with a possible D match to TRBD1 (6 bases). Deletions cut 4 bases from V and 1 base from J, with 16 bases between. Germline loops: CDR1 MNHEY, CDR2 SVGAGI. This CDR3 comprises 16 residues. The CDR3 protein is CASSLGGNRANTEAFF. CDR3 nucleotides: TGTGCCAGCAGTTTGGGGGGGAACAGGGCGAACACTGAAGCTTTCTTT.

The CDR3 DNA reads TGCAGTGCTAGAGCCCTGGAGACCCAGTACTTC. Its protein is CSARALETQYF. V gene TRBV20-1 combines with J gene TRBJ2-5; no clear D. The germline V gene has CDR1 DFQATT and CDR2 SNEGSKA (reference sequence). This CDR3 contains 11 residues. Between the trimmed V and J ends, which lost 1 base and 5 bases, there was a span of 5 bases.

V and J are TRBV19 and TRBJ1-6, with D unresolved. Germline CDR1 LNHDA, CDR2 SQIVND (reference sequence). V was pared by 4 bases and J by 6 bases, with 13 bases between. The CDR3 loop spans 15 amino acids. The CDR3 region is CASSTGEAANSPLHF. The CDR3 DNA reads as TGTGCCAGTAGTACCGGGGAGGCAGCTAATTCACCCCTCCACTTT.

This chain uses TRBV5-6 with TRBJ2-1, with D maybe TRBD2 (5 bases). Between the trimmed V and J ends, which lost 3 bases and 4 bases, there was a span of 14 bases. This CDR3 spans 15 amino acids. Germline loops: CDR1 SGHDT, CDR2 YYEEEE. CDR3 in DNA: TGTGCCAGCAGCTCGACTATCCCCTCTTACAATGAGCAGTTCTTC. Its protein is CASSSTIPSYNEQFF.

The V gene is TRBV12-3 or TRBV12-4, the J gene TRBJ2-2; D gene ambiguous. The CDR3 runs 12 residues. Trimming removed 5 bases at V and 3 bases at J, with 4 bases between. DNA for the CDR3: TGTGCCAGCAGTCCCTACACCGGGGAGCTGTTTTTT. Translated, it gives CASSPYTGELFF.

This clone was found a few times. Here the CDR3 DNA reads TGTGCCAGCAGTGAACAGACAGGGGGCGCCTACGAGCAGTACTTC. Amino acids: CASSEQTGGAYEQYF. The chain has TRBV6-1 and TRBJ2-7; TRBD1 matches at 10 bases. J gave up 2 bases and V 2 bases, and 3 bases lay outside the gene matches. The germline CDR1 and CDR2 sequences are MNHNS and SASEGT. The CDR3 extends over 15 amino acids.

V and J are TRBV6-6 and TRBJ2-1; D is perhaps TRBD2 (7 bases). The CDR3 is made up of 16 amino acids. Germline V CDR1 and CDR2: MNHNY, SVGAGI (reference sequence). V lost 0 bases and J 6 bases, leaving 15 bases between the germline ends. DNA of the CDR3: TGTGCCAGCAGTTACTCGGGAGGGACACGTGTCAATGAGCAGTTCTTC. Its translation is CASSYSGGTRVNEQFF.

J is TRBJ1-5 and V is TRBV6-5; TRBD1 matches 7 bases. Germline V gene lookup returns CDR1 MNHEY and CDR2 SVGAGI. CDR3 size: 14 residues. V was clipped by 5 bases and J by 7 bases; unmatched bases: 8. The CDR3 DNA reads TGTGCCAGCAGTCAGGGGGGACTCCGGCAGCCCCAGCATTTT. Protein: CASSQGGLRQPQHF.

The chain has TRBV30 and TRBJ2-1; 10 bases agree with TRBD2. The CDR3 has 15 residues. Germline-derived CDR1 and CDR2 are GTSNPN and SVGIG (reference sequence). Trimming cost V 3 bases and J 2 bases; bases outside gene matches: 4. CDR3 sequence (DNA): TGTGCCTGGAGATCGGGGACTAGCGCCTACAATGAGCAGTTCTTC. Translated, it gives CAWRSGTSAYNEQFF.

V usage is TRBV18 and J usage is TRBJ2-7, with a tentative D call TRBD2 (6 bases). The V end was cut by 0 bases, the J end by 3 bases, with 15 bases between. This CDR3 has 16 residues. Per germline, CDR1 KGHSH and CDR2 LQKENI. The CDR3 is CASSPPNSGGVYEQYF. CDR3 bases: TGTGCCAGCTCACCACCTAATAGCGGAGGGGTCTACGAGCAGTACTTC.

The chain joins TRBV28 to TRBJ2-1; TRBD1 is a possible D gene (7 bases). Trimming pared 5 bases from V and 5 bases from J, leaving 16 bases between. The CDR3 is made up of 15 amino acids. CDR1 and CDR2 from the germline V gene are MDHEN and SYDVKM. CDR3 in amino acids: CASSGGGGFHNEQFF. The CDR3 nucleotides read TGTGCCAGCAGTGGAGGGGGCGGGTTTCACAATGAGCAGTTCTTC.

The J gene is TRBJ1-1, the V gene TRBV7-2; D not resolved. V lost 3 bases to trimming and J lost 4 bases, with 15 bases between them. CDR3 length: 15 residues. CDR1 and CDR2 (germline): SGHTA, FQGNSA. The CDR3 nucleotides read TGTGCCAGCAGCTTTTCGGACGGGATATTCACTGAAGCTTTCTTT. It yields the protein CASSFSDGIFTEAFF.

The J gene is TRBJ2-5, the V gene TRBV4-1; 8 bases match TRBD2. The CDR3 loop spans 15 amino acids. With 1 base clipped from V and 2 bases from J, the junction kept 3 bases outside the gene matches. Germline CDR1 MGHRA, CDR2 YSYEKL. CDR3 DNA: TGCGCCAGCAGCCAAGTACTAGCGGTACAAGAGACCCAGTACTTC. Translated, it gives CASSQVLAVQETQYF.

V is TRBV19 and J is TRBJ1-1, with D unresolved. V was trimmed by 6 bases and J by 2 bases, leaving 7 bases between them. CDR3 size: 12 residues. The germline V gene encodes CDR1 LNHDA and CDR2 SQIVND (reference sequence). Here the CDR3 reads CASRWQNTEAFF. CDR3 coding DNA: TGTGCCAGTAGGTGGCAAAACACTGAAGCTTTCTTT.

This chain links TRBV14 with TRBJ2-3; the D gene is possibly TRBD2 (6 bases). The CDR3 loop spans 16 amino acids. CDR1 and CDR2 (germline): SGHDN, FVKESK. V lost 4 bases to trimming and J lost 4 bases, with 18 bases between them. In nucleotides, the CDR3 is TGTGCCAGCAGCCTTAGGCGGGACTGGGGGGCAGATACGCAGTATTTT. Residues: CASSLRRDWGADTQYF.

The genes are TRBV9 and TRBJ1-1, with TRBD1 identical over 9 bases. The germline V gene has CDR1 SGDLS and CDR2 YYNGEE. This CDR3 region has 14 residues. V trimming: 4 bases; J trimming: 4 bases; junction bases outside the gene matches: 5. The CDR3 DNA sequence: TGTGCCAGCAGCTTACAGACAGGGGGCACTGAAGCTTTCTTT. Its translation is CASSLQTGGTEAFF.

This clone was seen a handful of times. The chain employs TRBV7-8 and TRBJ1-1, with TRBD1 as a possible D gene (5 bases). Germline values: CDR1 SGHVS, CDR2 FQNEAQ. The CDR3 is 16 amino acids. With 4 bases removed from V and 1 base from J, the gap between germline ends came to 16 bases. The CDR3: CASSSRPGLSNTEAFF. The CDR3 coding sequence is TGTGCCAGCAGCTCCCGCCCGGGACTTTCGAACACTGAAGCTTTCTTT.

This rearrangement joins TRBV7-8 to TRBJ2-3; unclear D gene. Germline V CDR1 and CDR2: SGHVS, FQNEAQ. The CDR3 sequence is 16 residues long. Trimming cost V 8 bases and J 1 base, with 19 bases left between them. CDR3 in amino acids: CASGTQNPSRTDTQYF. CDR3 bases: TGTGCCAGCGGCACCCAAAACCCCTCCCGCACAGATACGCAGTATTTT.

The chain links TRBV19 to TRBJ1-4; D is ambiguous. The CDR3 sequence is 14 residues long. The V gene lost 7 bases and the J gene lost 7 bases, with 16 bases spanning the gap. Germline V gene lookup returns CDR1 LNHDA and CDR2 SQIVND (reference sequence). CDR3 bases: TGTGCCAGTACCCCGCTCCACCGGGGTGAAAAACTGTTTTTT. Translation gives CASTPLHRGEKLFF.

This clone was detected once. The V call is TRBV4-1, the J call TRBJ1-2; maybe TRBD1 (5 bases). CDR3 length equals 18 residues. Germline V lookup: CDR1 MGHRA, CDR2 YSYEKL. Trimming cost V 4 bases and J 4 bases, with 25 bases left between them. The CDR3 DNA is TGCGCCAGCAGCCGGTCCTTCCGGTTGACAGACGACCGCTATGGCTACACCTTC. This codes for CASSRSFRLTDDRYGYTF.

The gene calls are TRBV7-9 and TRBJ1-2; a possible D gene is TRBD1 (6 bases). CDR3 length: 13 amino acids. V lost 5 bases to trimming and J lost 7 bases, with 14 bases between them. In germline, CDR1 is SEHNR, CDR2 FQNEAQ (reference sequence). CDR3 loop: CASSPAGAVGYTF. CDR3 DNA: TGTGCCAGCAGCCCCGCAGGGGCAGTTGGCTACACCTTC. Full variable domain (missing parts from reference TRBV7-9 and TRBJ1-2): DTGVSQNPRHKITKRGQNVTFRCDPISEHNRLYWYRQTLGQGPEFLTYFQNEAQLEKSRLLSDRFSAERPKGSFSTLEIQRTEQGDSAMYLCASSPAGAVGYTFGSGTRLTVV.

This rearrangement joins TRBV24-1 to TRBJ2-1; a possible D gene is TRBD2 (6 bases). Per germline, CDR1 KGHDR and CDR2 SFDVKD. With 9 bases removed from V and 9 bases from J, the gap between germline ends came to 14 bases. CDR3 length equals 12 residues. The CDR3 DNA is TGTGCCACCCCGGGGGAGAGGGGTGAGCAGTTCTTC. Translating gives CATPGERGEQFF.

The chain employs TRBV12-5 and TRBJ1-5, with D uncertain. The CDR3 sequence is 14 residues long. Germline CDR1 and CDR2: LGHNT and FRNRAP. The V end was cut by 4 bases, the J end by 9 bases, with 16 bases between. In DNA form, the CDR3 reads TGTGCTAGTGGTTCCGGCCAGCGGGTTAGGCCCCAGCATTTT. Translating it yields CASGSGQRVRPQHF.

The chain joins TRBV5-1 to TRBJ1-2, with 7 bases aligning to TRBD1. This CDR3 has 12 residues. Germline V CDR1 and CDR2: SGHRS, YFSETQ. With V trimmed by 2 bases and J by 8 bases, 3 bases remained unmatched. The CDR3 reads CASSFDREGYTF. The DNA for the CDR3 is TGCGCCAGCAGCTTTGACAGGGAAGGCTACACCTTC.

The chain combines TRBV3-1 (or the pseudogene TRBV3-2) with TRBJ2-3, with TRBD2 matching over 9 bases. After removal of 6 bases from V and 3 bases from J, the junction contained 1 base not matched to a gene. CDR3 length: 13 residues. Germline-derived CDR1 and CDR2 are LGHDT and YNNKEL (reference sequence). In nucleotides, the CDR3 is TGTGCCAGCAGTCTAGCGGGGACAGATACGCAGTATTTT. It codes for CASSLAGTDTQYF.